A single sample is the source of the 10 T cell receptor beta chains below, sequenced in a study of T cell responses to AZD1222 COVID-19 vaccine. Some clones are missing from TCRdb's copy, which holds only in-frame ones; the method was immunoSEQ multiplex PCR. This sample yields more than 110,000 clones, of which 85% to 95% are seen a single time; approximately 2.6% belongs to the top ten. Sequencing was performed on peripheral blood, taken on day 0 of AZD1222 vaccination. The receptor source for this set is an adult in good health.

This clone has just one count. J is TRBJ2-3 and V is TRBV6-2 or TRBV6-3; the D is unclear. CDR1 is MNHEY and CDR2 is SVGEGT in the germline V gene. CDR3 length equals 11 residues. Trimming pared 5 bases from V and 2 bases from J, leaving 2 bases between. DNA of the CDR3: TGTGCCAGCAGTAACACAGATACGCAGTATTTT. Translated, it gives CASSNTDTQYF.

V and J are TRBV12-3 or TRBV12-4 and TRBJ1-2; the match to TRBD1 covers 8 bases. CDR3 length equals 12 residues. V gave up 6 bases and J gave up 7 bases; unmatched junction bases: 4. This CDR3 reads CASRLTGVGYTF. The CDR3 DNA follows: TGTGCCAGCAGGTTGACAGGGGTTGGCTACACCTTC.

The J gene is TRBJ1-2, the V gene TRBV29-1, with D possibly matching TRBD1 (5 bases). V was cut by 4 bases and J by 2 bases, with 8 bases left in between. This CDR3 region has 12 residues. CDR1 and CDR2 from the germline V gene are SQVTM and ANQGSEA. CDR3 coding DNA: TGCAGCGTTGCGACAGCCAACTATGGCTACACCTTC. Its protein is CSVATANYGYTF.

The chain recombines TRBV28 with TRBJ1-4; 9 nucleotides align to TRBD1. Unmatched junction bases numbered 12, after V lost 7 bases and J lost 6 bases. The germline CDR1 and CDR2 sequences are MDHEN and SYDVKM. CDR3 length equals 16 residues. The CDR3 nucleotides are TGTGCCAGCATCCGATCCTCCGGGACAGGGCATGAAAAACTGTTTTTT. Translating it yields CASIRSSGTGHEKLFF.

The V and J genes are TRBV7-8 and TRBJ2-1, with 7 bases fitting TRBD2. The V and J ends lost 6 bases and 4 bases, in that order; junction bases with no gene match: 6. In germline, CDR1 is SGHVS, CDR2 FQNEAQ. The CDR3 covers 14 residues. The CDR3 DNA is TGTGCCAGCAGACCCCGCGGGGGATACAATGAGCAGTTCTTC. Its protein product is CASRPRGGYNEQFF. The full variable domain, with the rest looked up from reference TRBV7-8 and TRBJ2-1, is GAGVSQSPRYKVAKRGQDVALRCDPISGHVSLFWYQQALGQGPEFLTYFQNEAQLDKSGLPSDRFFAERPEGSVSTLKIQRTQQEDSAVYLCASRPRGGYNEQFFGPGTRLTVL.

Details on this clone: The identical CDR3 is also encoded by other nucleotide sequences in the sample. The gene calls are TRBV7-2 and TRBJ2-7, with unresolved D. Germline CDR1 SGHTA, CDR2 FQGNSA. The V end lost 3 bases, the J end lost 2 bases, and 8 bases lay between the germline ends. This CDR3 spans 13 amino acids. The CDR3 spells CASSLRRAYEQYF. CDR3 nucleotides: TGTGCCAGCAGCTTGAGACGCGCCTACGAGCAGTACTTC.

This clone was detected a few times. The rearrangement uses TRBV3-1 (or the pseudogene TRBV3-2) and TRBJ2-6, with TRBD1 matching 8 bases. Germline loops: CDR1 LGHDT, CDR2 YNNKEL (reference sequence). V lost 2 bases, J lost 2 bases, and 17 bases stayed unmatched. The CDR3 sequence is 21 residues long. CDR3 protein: CASSQRGQGAHLPPGANVLTF. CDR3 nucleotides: TGTGCCAGCAGCCAAAGAGGCCAGGGGGCTCACCTTCCCCCTGGGGCCAACGTCCTGACTTTC.

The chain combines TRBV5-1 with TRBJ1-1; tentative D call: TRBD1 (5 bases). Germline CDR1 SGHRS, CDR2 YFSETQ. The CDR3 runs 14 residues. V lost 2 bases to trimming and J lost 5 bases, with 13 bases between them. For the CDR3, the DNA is TGCGCCAGCAGCTTTGACAGCCTTTCAACTGAAGCTTTCTTT. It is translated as CASSFDSLSTEAFF.

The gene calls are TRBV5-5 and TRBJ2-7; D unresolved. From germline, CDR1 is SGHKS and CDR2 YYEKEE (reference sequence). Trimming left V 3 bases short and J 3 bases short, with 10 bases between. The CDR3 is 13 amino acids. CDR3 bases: TGTGCCAGCAGCTCTCCGACTCACTACGAGCAGTACTTC. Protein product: CASSSPTHYEQYF.

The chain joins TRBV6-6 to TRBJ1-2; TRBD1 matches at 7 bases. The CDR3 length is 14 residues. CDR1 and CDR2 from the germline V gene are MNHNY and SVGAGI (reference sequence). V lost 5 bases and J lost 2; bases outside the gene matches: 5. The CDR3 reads CASSQGRGNYGYTF. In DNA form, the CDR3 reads TGTGCCAGCAGTCAAGGCAGGGGGAACTATGGCTACACCTTC.